These 29 T cell receptor beta chains share one sample of origin, sequenced in a study of blood T cells in healthy people across ages (dated by TCRdb to the mid-2010s). Libraries were prepared through 5' RACE. The instrument given in TCRdb is Illumina HiSeq 2500. A second PCR of about 6 to 11 cycles was performed with a sample-barcoded 5' primer and a J-beta primer mix. Through fastp at Q25 and MiXCR, TCRdb rebuilt clones from the public reads, retaining in-frame beta chains. Duplicate CDR3 protein sequences are folded into a single record with the most common DNA and genes. The sample data list 910,000 or so distinct CDR3 sequences, and approximately 50% of these were observed just once. The biggest ten clones account for around 21% of the sample. The sample taken for sequencing was blood. All receptors derive from a woman aged 60-70 years in good health.

CDR3 sequence: CASQDTLYGYTF. In DNA form, the CDR3 reads TGCGCCAGCCAGGACACCCTCTATGGCTACACCTTC. The V and J genes are TRBV10-2 and TRBJ1-2; TRBD1 is a possible D gene (5 bases). The CDR3 contains 12 residues. Germline assignment: CDR1 WSHSY and CDR2 SAAADI. Trimming removed 8 bases from V and 4 bases from J, with 11 bases in between.

The rearrangement uses TRBV5-1 and TRBJ2-5, with 7 bases lining up with TRBD2. V lost 3 bases and J lost 0; bases outside the gene matches: 5. Germline loops: CDR1 SGHRS, CDR2 YFSETQ. The CDR3 has 15 residues. CDR3 protein: CASSWVLADQETQYF. Written as DNA, the CDR3 is TGCGCCAGCAGCTGGGTCCTAGCGGACCAAGAGACCCAGTACTTC. Filled out from reference TRBV5-1 and TRBJ2-5, the complete variable domain reads KAGVTQTPRYLIKTRGQQVTLSCSPISGHRSVSWYQQTPGQGLQFLFEYFSETQRNKGNFPGRFSGRQFSNSRSEMNVSTLELGDSALYLCASSWVLADQETQYFGPGTRLLVL.

This clonotype has only a few counts. CDR3 protein: CASSSAGTGGYSTDTQYF. The CDR3 DNA reads as TGTGCCAGCAGCTCAGCCGGAACCGGCGGCTATAGCACAGATACGCAGTATTTT. The rearrangement uses TRBV7-2 and TRBJ2-3; D gene unclear. Germline V gene sequence: CDR1 SGHTA, CDR2 FQGNSA. This CDR3 comprises 18 residues. The ends were cut back, 4 bases at V and 0 bases at J, with 20 bases in the middle.

V gene TRBV11-2 combines with J gene TRBJ2-1; perhaps TRBD1 as D (5 bases). The CDR3 runs to 14 residues. Trimming shortened V by 5 bases and J by 10 bases, and 18 bases separated the two germline ends. CDR1 SGHAT and CDR2 FQNNGV come from the germline V gene. For the CDR3, the DNA is TGTGCCAGCAGCCTTAACCCAACAGGTCAGGAGCAGTTCTTC. It codes for CASSLNPTGQEQFF.

This chain uses TRBV18 with TRBJ2-3; TRBD1 is a possible D gene (6 bases). There are 16 residues in the CDR3. CDR1 and CDR2 (germline): KGHSH, LQKENI. Trimming took 0 bases from V and 4 from J, leaving 14 bases between them. Here the CDR3 reads CASSPPGQWGADTQYF. CDR3 DNA: TGTGCCAGCTCACCACCTGGACAGTGGGGAGCAGATACGCAGTATTTT.

V usage is TRBV20-1 and J usage is TRBJ2-4; TRBD1 aligns across 7 bases. The end of the DNA aligns better with TRBJ2-5, so the J call may be wrong. This CDR3 contains 17 residues. Germline V lookup: CDR1 DFQATT, CDR2 SNEGSKA (reference sequence). The CDR3 coding sequence is TGCAGTGCTAATCTTGGACAGGCTGTGACCTCTTCGGAGACCCAGTACTTC. Encoded protein: CSANLGQAVTSSETQYF.

V is TRBV15 and J is TRBJ2-1; the match to TRBD2 covers 8 bases. CDR1 is LNHNV and CDR2 is YYDKDF in the germline V gene (reference sequence). The CDR3 sequence is 18 residues long. With V trimmed by 0 bases and J by 6 bases, 13 bases remained unmatched. The CDR3 DNA is TGTGCCACCAGCAGAGATACGAGCGGGAGTGGGTATGGCAATGAGCAGTTCTTC. Amino acid sequence: CATSRDTSGSGYGNEQFF.

This clonotype was seen a few times. The chain combines TRBV7-9 with TRBJ1-5; D uncertain. Per the germline V gene, CDR1 is SEHNR and CDR2 is FQNEAQ (reference sequence). The CDR3 spans 14 residues. The ends were cut back, 5 bases at V and 4 bases at J, with 12 bases in the middle. The CDR3: CASSPDGPNQPQHF. DNA for the CDR3: TGTGCCAGCAGCCCGGACGGACCGAATCAGCCCCAGCATTTT.

The chain carries TRBV4-1 and TRBJ1-2; no reliable D call. Trimming took 3 bases from V and 4 from J, leaving 18 bases between them. Germline V gives CDR1 MGHRA, CDR2 YSYEKL. The CDR3 runs 16 residues. This CDR3 is CASSHNRYHGSYGYTF. CDR3 nucleotides: TGCGCCAGCAGCCATAACCGATACCACGGGAGCTATGGCTACACCTTC.

The genes are TRBV5-1 and TRBJ2-7; 11 positions agree with TRBD2. The V gene's germline CDR1 is SGHRS and CDR2 YFSETQ. V lost 2 bases to trimming and J lost 1 base; unmatched junction nucleotides: 5. The CDR3 length is 16 residues. This CDR3 is CASSLELAGGSYEQYF. The CDR3 bases are TGCGCCAGCAGCTTAGAGCTAGCGGGAGGATCCTACGAGCAGTACTTC.

The chain combines TRBV7-9 with TRBJ1-1, with 9 bases matching TRBD1. Unmatched junction bases numbered 10, after V lost 5 bases and J lost 0 bases. This CDR3 has 17 residues. CDR1 is SEHNR and CDR2 is FQNEAQ in the germline V gene (reference sequence). This CDR3 is CASSTNQRTGVNTEAFF. In DNA form, the CDR3 reads TGTGCCAGCAGCACAAACCAGCGGACAGGGGTGAACACTGAAGCTTTCTTT.

This clonotype was seen a few times. The J gene is TRBJ2-7, the V gene TRBV10-3; no clear D gene. The CDR3 spans 15 residues. Germline-derived CDR1 and CDR2 are ENHRY and SYGVKD. V dropped 0 bases and J dropped 0 bases, with 9 bases sitting between them. The CDR3 is CAISESERSSYEQYF. The CDR3 DNA reads TGTGCCATCAGTGAGTCGGAGAGGAGCTCCTACGAGCAGTACTTC.

This clonotype was counted many times. The chain uses TRBV6-5 and TRBJ2-1, with 7 positions matching TRBD2. Germline loops: CDR1 MNHEY, CDR2 SVGAGI. This CDR3 spans 11 amino acids. CDR3 nucleotide sequence: TGTGCAGCGGGGTCCTACAATGAGCAGTTCTTC. Residues: CAAGSYNEQFF.

This chain connects TRBV12-3 or TRBV12-4 to TRBJ1-5; 8 bases align to TRBD1. The CDR3 sequence is 13 residues long. V lost 9 bases, J lost 5 bases, and 6 bases stayed unmatched. The CDR3 protein is CASRQGTYQPQHF. CDR3 nucleotides: TGTGCCAGTAGACAGGGGACCTATCAGCCCCAGCATTTT.

The chain recombines TRBV12-3 or TRBV12-4 with TRBJ1-5; D might be TRBD1 (5 bases). V was clipped by 7 bases and J by 7 bases, with 14 bases between them. This CDR3 has 13 amino acids. The CDR3 spells CASTPGPMQPQHF. CDR3 nucleotide sequence: TGTGCCAGCACTCCGGGACCCATGCAGCCCCAGCATTTT.

A note on this clonotype: Germline and junction disagree at one end, which may indicate a read error. The chain is built from TRBV7-9 and TRBJ2-4; 7 positions match TRBD1. Germline V gives CDR1 SEHNR, CDR2 FQNEAQ (reference sequence). The CDR3 runs to 14 residues. CDR3 loop: CGSSLGTAQESQYF. Here the CDR3 DNA reads TGTGGCAGCAGCTTGGGGACAGCCCAAGAGAGCCAGTACTTC.

This clonotype has only a few counts. The chain recombines TRBV7-2 with TRBJ2-1; maybe TRBD2 (7 bases). Germline V CDR1 and CDR2: SGHTA, FQGNSA. The CDR3 spans 15 residues. The V end was cut by 3 bases, the J end by 6 bases, with 15 bases between. CDR3 amino acids: CASSFSGGGVNEQFF. The CDR3 region has the DNA TGTGCCAGCAGCTTCAGCGGAGGGGGGGTCAATGAGCAGTTCTTC.

The chain carries TRBV9 and TRBJ2-1; D uncertain. CDR1 is SGDLS, CDR2 YYNGEE, per germline. The CDR3 totals 14 residues. With 4 bases removed from V and 8 bases from J, the gap between germline ends came to 16 bases. In DNA, the CDR3 is TGTGCCAGCAGCCCGAGGACGGGTGGGGATGAGCAGTTCTTC. This codes for CASSPRTGGDEQFF. Based on the CDR3 plus reference TRBV9 and TRBJ2-1, the full variable domain is DSGVTQTPKHLITATGQRVTLRCSPRSGDLSVYWYQQSLDQGLQFLIQYYNGEERAKGNILERFSAQQFPDLHSELNLSSLELGDSALYFCASSPRTGGDEQFFGPGTRLTVL.

The rearrangement links TRBV12-3 or TRBV12-4 to TRBJ1-3; possible D gene TRBD1, 6 bases. The V and J ends lost 4 bases and 0 bases respectively, with 13 bases between them. The CDR3 runs 16 residues. The CDR3 here is CASSSGHPTSGNTIYF. CDR3 coding DNA: TGTGCCAGCAGTTCGGGACATCCAACCTCTGGAAACACCATATATTTT.

This clonotype was detected a few times. V usage is TRBV6-1 and J usage is TRBJ2-2, with 11 bases lining up with TRBD2. V shed 11 bases and J 2 bases; nucleotides not matched to a gene: 10. The CDR3 runs 16 residues. Per germline, CDR1 MNHNS and CDR2 SASEGT. The CDR3 nucleotides read TGTGCCGTCGAAAATAGCGGGAGGGTAAACACCGGGGAGCTGTTTTTT. This sequence encodes CAVENSGRVNTGELFF.

This chain connects TRBV7-9 to TRBJ1-2, with D unclear. With 5 bases removed from V and 8 bases from J, the gap between germline ends came to 12 bases. Looked up from germline, CDR1 is SEHNR and CDR2 is FQNEAQ (reference sequence). The CDR3 extends over 12 amino acids. The chain's CDR3 is CASSLEAEGYTF. CDR3 DNA: TGTGCCAGCAGCCTCGAGGCCGAAGGCTACACCTTC.

CDR3 region: CASSQDGGGLREQYF. Here the CDR3 DNA reads TGCGCCAGCAGCCAAGATGGAGGGGGCTTAAGGGAGCAGTACTTC. The rearrangement links TRBV4-1 to TRBJ2-4, with a weak D call TRBD1 (7 bases). The CDR3 totals 15 residues. Trimming removed 0 bases from V and 13 bases from J, with 19 bases in between. Looked up from germline, CDR1 is MGHRA and CDR2 is YSYEKL.

About this clonotype: The junction shows a germline mismatch at one end, possibly a read error. The CDR3 DNA reads as TGTGCAAGCAGAACCGCAGGGGGCGCCTATGGCTACATCTTC. The encoded protein is CASRTAGGAYGYIF. The J gene is TRBJ1-2, the V gene TRBV28, with TRBD1 matching 8 bases. The CDR3 has 14 residues. Looked up from germline, CDR1 is MDHEN and CDR2 is SYDVKM.

Note on this clonotype: One end of the junction fails to match germline, which may point to a read error. The J gene is TRBJ2-3, the V gene TRBV20-1; the match to TRBD1 covers 8 bases. The CDR3 has 14 amino acids. CDR1 and CDR2 from the germline V gene are DFQATT and SNEGSKA (reference sequence). The CDR3 nucleotides are TGCAGTGCTAGCGACAGGGGTACGACAGATACGCAGTATTTC. It translates to CSASDRGTTDTQYF.

This clonotype was observed a single time. The chain links TRBV7-9 to TRBJ2-7, with D possibly matching TRBD2 (5 bases). Trimming took 5 bases from V and 5 from J, leaving 10 bases between them. The CDR3 extends over 12 amino acids. In germline, CDR1 is SEHNR, CDR2 FQNEAQ (reference sequence). The CDR3 reads CASSADGDEQYF. The CDR3 bases are TGTGCCAGCAGCGCGGACGGGGACGAGCAGTACTTC.

In this sample, this clonotype turned up a few times. This chain connects TRBV7-9 to TRBJ2-5, with 7 bases fitting TRBD2. The germline CDR1 and CDR2 sequences are SEHNR and FQNEAQ (reference sequence). The CDR3 contains 13 residues. V lost 4 bases and J lost 1; bases outside the gene matches: 0. The CDR3 region has the DNA TGTGCCAGCAGCTCTAGCGGCCAAGAGACCCAGTACTTC. This sequence encodes CASSSSGQETQYF. Looking up the rest from reference TRBV7-9 and TRBJ2-5 gives the full variable domain: DTGVSQNPRHKITKRGQNVTFRCDPISEHNRLYWYRQTLGQGPEFLTYFQNEAQLEKSRLLSDRFSAERPKGSFSTLEIQRTEQGDSAMYLCASSSSGQETQYFGPGTRLLVL.

The V and J genes are TRBV2 and TRBJ2-2; the D is unclear. Trimming shortened V by 6 bases and J by 7 bases, and 12 bases separated the two germline ends. The CDR3 covers 13 residues. Germline CDR1 is SNHLY and CDR2 is FYNNEI. The CDR3 nucleotides read TGTGCCAGCAGCAATGAGCGTCGCGGGGAGCTGTTTTTT. Residues: CASSNERRGELFF.

The chain couples TRBV10-3 to TRBJ2-7, with D unclear. The J call may be incorrect, as the DNA end agrees better with TRBJ2-5. The CDR3 spans 15 residues. Germline V gene data show CDR1 as ENHRY and CDR2 as SYGVKD. CDR3 in amino acids: CAISDTELRMETQYF. CDR3 nucleotides: TGTGCCATCAGTGACACGGAACTACGAATGGAGACCCAGTACTTC.

The CDR3 nucleotides are TGTGCCAGCAGCTTAGCGGGACAGGGAAACATTCAGTACTTC. Encoded protein: CASSLAGQGNIQYF. V is TRBV11-2 and J is TRBJ2-4; 9 bases are shared with TRBD1. V dropped 1 base and J dropped 6; count of bases not matched to a gene: 1. Germline V gene sequence: CDR1 SGHAT, CDR2 FQNNGV. This CDR3 spans 14 amino acids.